This T cell receptor (beta chain) was sequenced for a study of T cell repertoires and HLA-DP antigens. On the study more broadly: Pre-culture CD4+ samples used about 1.1 ug DNA versus around 230 ng for CD137+CD4+ sorts. Study-level points and caveats: Previously undetected clones averaged around 40% and 50% against the two alleles respectively.

The primer mix covered 54 TRBV segments and 13 TRBJ segments. Assay used: immunoSEQ multiplex PCR; TCRdb lists only in-frame clones, some missing. The sample gives roughly 120,000 clones, 80% to 95% of which show up once; about 0.27% is in the top ten. The CDR3 length is 11 residues. Deletions cut 2 bases from V and 8 bases from J, with 7 bases between. The germline V gene has CDR1 SQVTM and CDR2 ANQGSEA. Details on this clone: Its cognate antigen is unknown.

The chain couples TRBV29-1 to TRBJ2-1; D call uncertain. This sequence originates from a woman between 18 and 29 years old in good health and CMV-seronegative. Sequencing was performed on CD4+ T cells from PBMCs. The CDR3 here is CSVELTDEQFF. CDR3 DNA sequence: TGCAGCGTTGAATTGACGGATGAGCAGTTCTTC.